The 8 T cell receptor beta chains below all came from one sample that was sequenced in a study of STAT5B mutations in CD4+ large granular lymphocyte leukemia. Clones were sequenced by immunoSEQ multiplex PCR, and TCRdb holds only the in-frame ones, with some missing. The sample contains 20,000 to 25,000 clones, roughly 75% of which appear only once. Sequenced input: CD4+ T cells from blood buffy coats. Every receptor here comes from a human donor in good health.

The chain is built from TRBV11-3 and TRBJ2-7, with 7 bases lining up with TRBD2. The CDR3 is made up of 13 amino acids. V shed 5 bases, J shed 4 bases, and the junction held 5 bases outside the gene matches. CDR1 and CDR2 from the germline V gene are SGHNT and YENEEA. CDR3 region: CASSLGGGYEQYF. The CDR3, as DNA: TGTGCCAGCAGCCTTGGGGGGGGATACGAGCAGTACTTC.

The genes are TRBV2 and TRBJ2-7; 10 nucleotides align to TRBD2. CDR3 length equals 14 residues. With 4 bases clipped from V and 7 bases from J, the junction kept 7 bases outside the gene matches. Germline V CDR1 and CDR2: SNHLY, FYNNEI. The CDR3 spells CASSVGTSASEQYF. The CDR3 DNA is TGTGCCAGCAGTGTAGGGACTAGCGCCAGTGAGCAGTACTTC.

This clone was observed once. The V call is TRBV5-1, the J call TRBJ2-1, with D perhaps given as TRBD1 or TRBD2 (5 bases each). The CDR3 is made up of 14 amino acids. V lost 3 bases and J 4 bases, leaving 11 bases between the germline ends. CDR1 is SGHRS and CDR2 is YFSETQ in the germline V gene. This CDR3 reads CASSWDPAYNEQFF. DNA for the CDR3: TGCGCCAGCAGCTGGGACCCTGCTTACAATGAGCAGTTCTTC.

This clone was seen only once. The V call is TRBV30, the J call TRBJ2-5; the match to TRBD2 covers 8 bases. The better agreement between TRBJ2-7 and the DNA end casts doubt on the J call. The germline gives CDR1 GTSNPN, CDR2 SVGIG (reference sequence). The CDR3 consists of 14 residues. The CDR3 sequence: CAWSVSSGSGEQYF. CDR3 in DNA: TGTGCCTGGAGTGTATCCAGCGGGAGCGGCGAGCAGTACTTC.

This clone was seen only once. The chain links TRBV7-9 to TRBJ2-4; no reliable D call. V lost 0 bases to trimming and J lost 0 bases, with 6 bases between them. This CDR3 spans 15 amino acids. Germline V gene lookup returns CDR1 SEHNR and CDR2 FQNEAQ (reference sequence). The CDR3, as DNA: TGTGCCAGCAGCTTAGCGGAACTAGCCAAAAACATTCAGTACTTC. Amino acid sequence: CASSLAELAKNIQYF. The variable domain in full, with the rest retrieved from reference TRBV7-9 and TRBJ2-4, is DTGVSQNPRHKITKRGQNVTFRCDPISEHNRLYWYRQTLGQGPEFLTYFQNEAQLEKSRLLSDRFSAERPKGSFSTLEIQRTEQGDSAMYLCASSLAELAKNIQYFGAGTRLSVL.

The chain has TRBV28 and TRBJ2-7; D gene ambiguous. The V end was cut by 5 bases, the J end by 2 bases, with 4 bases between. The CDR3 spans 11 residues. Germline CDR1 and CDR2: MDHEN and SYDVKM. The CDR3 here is CASSRTYEQYF. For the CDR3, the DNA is TGTGCCAGCAGTCGCACCTACGAGCAGTACTTC.

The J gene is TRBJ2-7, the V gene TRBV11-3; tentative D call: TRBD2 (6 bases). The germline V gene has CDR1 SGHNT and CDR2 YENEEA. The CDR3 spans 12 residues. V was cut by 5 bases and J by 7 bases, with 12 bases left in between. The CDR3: CASSGGTWEQYF. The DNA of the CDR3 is TGTGCCAGCAGCGGAGGGACCTGGGAGCAGTACTTC.

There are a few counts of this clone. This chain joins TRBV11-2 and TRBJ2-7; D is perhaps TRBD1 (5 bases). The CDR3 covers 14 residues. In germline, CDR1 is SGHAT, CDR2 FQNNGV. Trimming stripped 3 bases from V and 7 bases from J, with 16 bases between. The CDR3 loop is CASSFPVGVGEQYF. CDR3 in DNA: TGTGCCAGCAGCTTCCCCGTAGGGGTAGGGGAGCAGTACTTC.